This T cell receptor (beta chain) was recorded in a study of cytomegalovirus exposure and HLA in healthy donors. The study, taken as a whole, reports: A later analysis reported that several of the most significant clusters appeared to be linked to common viral pathogens, among them Epstein-Barr virus. Later analysis reportedly placed an Asian-associated ancestry cluster below the approximately 650-donor mean in N-insertions. In an earlier analysis, in 540 or so donors, most V segments appeared productive either ~90% or ~30% of the time. Three of the chains that were CMV-associated were confirmed in vitro to be specific for CMV antigens.

With respect to this clone: Its antigen remains unknown.

The PCR contained 60 Vbeta and 13 Jbeta primers. Data came from immunoSEQ multiplex PCR; TCRdb stores just in-frame clones and leaves some out. The sample consists of around 190,000 clones, roughly 77% of them appearing once. Trimming removed 1 base from V and 2 bases from J; junction bases left unmatched: 5. In germline, CDR1 is SGHTA, CDR2 FQGNSA. The CDR3 extends over 15 amino acids. Material: PBMCs. V gene TRBV7-2 combines with J gene TRBJ2-7; TRBD1 matches at 7 bases. This TCR derives from a woman aged 45 to 65 in good health and CMV-seronegative. CDR3 DNA: TGTGCCAGCAGCTTAGGGGCTCAGGGGGCCTACGAGCAGTACTTC. Its protein is CASSLGAQGAYEQYF.